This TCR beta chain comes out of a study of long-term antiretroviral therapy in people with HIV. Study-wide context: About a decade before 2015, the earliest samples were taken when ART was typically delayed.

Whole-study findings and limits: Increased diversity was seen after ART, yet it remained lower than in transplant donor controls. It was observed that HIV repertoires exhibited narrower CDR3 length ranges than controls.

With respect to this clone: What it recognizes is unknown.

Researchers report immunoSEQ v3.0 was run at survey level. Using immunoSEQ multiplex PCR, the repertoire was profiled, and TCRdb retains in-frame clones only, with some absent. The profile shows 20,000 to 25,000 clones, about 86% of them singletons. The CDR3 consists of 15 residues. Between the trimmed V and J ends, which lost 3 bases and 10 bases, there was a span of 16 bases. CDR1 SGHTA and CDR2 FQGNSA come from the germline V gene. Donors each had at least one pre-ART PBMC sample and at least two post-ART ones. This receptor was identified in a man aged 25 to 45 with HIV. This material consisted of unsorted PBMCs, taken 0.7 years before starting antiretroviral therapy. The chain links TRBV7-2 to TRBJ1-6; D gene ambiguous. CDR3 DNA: TGTGCCAGCAGCTTTGGGGTTTTGATAGGATCACCCCTCCACTTT. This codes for CASSFGVLIGSPLHF.